A single sample is the source of the 26 T cell receptor beta chains below, sequenced in a study of T cell changes during pregnancy in multiple sclerosis. The table came from immunoSEQ multiplex PCR; TCRdb's copy has only in-frame clones and leaves some out. The data contain roughly 80,000 clones, roughly nine tenths of them singletons. This specimen consisted of peripheral blood, obtained before pregnancy. These receptor sequences come from a female donor with multiple sclerosis, enrolled in a pregnancy study.

J is TRBJ1-2 and V is TRBV5-1; 8 bases agree with TRBD1. J lost 8 bases, V lost 5 bases, and 8 bases had no gene match. Germline CDR1 and CDR2: SGHRS and YFSETQ. The CDR3 loop spans 13 amino acids. The CDR3, as DNA: TGCGCCAGCAGATCGGACAGGGCAGAGGGCTACACCTTC. Residues: CASRSDRAEGYTF.

The chain is built from TRBV5-1 and TRBJ2-2; 7 bases line up with TRBD1. With V trimmed by 6 bases and J by 0 bases, 5 bases remained unmatched. The CDR3 runs 15 residues. Germline CDR1 and CDR2: SGHRS and YFSETQ. The CDR3 reads CASTDRAANTGELFF. The CDR3 bases are TGCGCCAGCACCGACAGGGCCGCGAACACCGGGGAGCTGTTTTTT.

V is TRBV7-9 and J is TRBJ1-1; D might be TRBD1 (5 bases). The CDR3 has 13 residues. Trimming stripped 3 bases from V and 4 bases from J, with 9 bases between. Germline CDR1 reads SEHNR; CDR2 reads FQNEAQ (reference sequence). CDR3 sequence (DNA): TGTGCCAGCAGCTTTACAGGAGCCACTGAAGCTTTCTTT. It specifies CASSFTGATEAFF.

The chain uses TRBV5-1 and TRBJ1-4; no clear D gene. Germline lookup yields CDR1 SGHRS and CDR2 YFSETQ. This CDR3 has 15 residues. With 1 base removed from V and 2 bases from J, the gap between germline ends came to 9 bases. CDR3 coding DNA: TGCGCCAGCAGCTTGACGGTGGAGACTAATGAAAAACTGTTTTTT. Translating it yields CASSLTVETNEKLFF.

This clone was seen once. The rearrangement uses TRBV4-1 and TRBJ1-2, with D possibly being TRBD1 (6 bases). CDR1 MGHRA and CDR2 YSYEKL come from the germline V gene. The CDR3 extends over 14 amino acids. Trimming took 4 bases from V and 3 from J, leaving 12 bases between them. The CDR3 loop is CASSLSGDDYGYTF. In nucleotides, the CDR3 is TGCGCCAGCAGCCTTTCAGGGGACGACTATGGCTACACCTTC.

This chain connects TRBV7-2 to TRBJ2-7; TRBD2 agrees at 8 bases. The V segment lost 0 bases and the J segment 2 bases; nucleotides outside the gene matches: 6. CDR3 length: 16 residues. CDR1 SGHTA and CDR2 FQGNSA come from the germline V gene. The CDR3 loop reads CASSLAWTSRTYEQYF. CDR3 DNA: TGTGCCAGCAGCTTAGCGTGGACTAGCAGAACCTACGAGCAGTACTTC.

The chain carries TRBV5-6 and TRBJ2-5; 10 bases are shared with TRBD2. Germline V CDR1 and CDR2: SGHDT, YYEEEE. The CDR3 has 16 residues. Trimming removed 5 bases from V and 4 bases from J; junction bases left unmatched: 11. The CDR3 is CASRGASGGAAETQYF. The CDR3 bases are TGTGCCAGCAGGGGTGCCAGCGGGGGGGCCGCAGAGACCCAGTACTTC. Variable domain in full (rest from reference TRBV5-6 and TRBJ2-5): DAGVTQSPTHLIKTRGQQVTLRCSPKSGHDTVSWYQQALGQGPQFIFQYYEEEERQRGNFPDRFSGHQFPNYSSELNVNALLLGDSALYLCASRGASGGAAETQYFGPGTRLLVL.

This clone was recorded once. This rearrangement joins TRBV5-1 to TRBJ1-4, with 7 nucleotides matching TRBD1. The CDR3 covers 15 residues. Trimming cost V 1 base and J 6 bases; bases outside gene matches: 6. Germline V lookup: CDR1 SGHRS, CDR2 YFSETQ. CDR3 sequence: CASSLTGAPYEKLFF. The CDR3 bases are TGCGCCAGCAGCTTGACAGGGGCCCCCTATGAAAAACTGTTTTTT.

V is TRBV15 and J is TRBJ1-5; D possibly corresponds to TRBD1 (5 bases). Per germline, CDR1 LNHNV and CDR2 YYDKDF (reference sequence). The V end lost 5 bases, the J end lost 6 bases, and 20 bases lay between the germline ends. This CDR3 contains 16 residues. CDR3 bases: TGTGCCACCAGCGGAAATAGGGGAAATAATCGTCAGCCCCAGCATTTT. Its translation is CATSGNRGNNRQPQHF.

The DNA for the CDR3 is TGTGCCAGCAGGGATAGCGGGAAGGACGAGCAGTACTTC. It encodes CASRDSGKDEQYF. J is TRBJ2-7 and V is TRBV6-1, with TRBD2 matching over 8 bases. Germline assignment: CDR1 MNHNS and CDR2 SASEGT. With 6 bases clipped from V and 5 bases from J, the junction kept 6 bases outside the gene matches. This CDR3 has 13 amino acids.

The chain links TRBV19 to TRBJ2-7, with D perhaps matching TRBD2 (5 bases). V dropped 3 bases and J dropped 5 bases, with 11 bases sitting between them. The CDR3 length is 13 residues. From germline, CDR1 is LNHDA and CDR2 SQIVND (reference sequence). DNA of the CDR3: TGTGCCAGTAGTATCGAGGGTTGGGACGAGCAGTACTTC. Translated: CASSIEGWDEQYF.

As DNA, the CDR3 is TGTGCCAGCAGTCCTCAGGGGTTTCAAGAGACCCAGTACTTC. It encodes CASSPQGFQETQYF. The chain joins TRBV2 to TRBJ2-5; D possibly corresponds to TRBD1 (6 bases). The CDR3 totals 14 residues. Trimming took off 5 bases at V and 2 bases at J, with 12 bases between the two ends. Germline assignment: CDR1 SNHLY and CDR2 FYNNEI.

The chain joins TRBV27 to TRBJ2-5, with a possible D match to TRBD2 (6 bases). V was cut by 7 bases and J by 6 bases, with 18 bases left in between. This CDR3 has 14 residues. From germline, CDR1 is MNHEY and CDR2 SMNVEV (reference sequence). CDR3 amino acids: CASIQGAGGKTQYF. CDR3 DNA: TGTGCCAGCATCCAGGGAGCAGGCGGGAAGACCCAGTACTTC.

Worth noting for this clone: A read error may account for a junction end that differs from germline. The chain carries TRBV5-4 and TRBJ1-1; D unresolved. There are 15 residues in the CDR3. CDR1 and CDR2 (germline): SGHNT, YYREEE (reference sequence). The CDR3, as DNA: TGTGCCAGCAGCTTGGACGGCAGCTTGAACAGTGAAGCTTTCTTT. The encoded protein is CASSLDGSLNSEAFF.

The chain couples TRBV5-1 to TRBJ2-2; 12 bases agree with TRBD2. Germline V gene lookup returns CDR1 SGHRS and CDR2 YFSETQ. V gave up 4 bases and J gave up 5 bases; unmatched junction bases: 6. The CDR3 has 16 amino acids. CDR3 in amino acids: CASSHGTSGFTGELFF. CDR3 sequence (DNA): TGCGCCAGCAGCCACGGGACTAGCGGGTTTACCGGGGAGCTGTTTTTT.

The chain has TRBV29-1 and TRBJ1-4; the D is unclear. The V end lost 1 base, the J end lost 7 bases, and 10 bases lay between the germline ends. The CDR3 spans 13 residues. Germline-derived CDR1 and CDR2 are SQVTM and ANQGSEA. This CDR3 is CSVEAPTGEKLFF. For the CDR3, the DNA is TGCAGCGTTGAAGCCCCAACGGGTGAAAAACTGTTTTTT.

The rearrangement uses TRBV27 and TRBJ2-7; TRBD1 aligns across 8 bases. The CDR3 has 15 residues. J was trimmed by 3 bases and V by 4 bases; bases with no gene match: 8. From germline, CDR1 is MNHEY and CDR2 SMNVEV (reference sequence). CDR3 region: CASSSRDRIFYEQYF. The CDR3 DNA follows: TGTGCCAGCAGTTCCCGGGACAGGATTTTCTACGAGCAGTACTTC.

This chain joins TRBV5-1 and TRBJ2-5; 7 bases align to TRBD2. The CDR3 contains 14 residues. CDR1 and CDR2 (germline): SGHRS, YFSETQ. The V segment lost 2 bases and the J segment 0 bases; nucleotides outside the gene matches: 1. CDR3 sequence (DNA): TGCGCCAGCAGCTTTGGGGGGGACCAAGAGACCCAGTACTTC. It is translated as CASSFGGDQETQYF.

V is TRBV13 and J is TRBJ2-7, with a possible D match to TRBD1 (6 bases). The V end was cut by 5 bases, the J end by 1 base, with 12 bases between. Germline lookup yields CDR1 PRHDT and CDR2 FYEKMQ (reference sequence). The CDR3 length is 14 residues. DNA for the CDR3: TGTGCCAGCAGCGACCGGGACACGTCCTACGAGCAGTACTTC. It codes for CASSDRDTSYEQYF.

The V call is TRBV9, the J call TRBJ2-5, with 8 nucleotides matching TRBD2. Germline V gene data show CDR1 as SGDLS and CDR2 as YYNGEE. This CDR3 is built from 14 residues. The J segment lost 5 bases and the V segment lost 4 bases, leaving 7 bases of the junction unmatched. The CDR3 nucleotides read TGTGCCAGCAGCCTTAGCGGGGACGAGGAGACCCAGTACTTC. It yields the protein CASSLSGDEETQYF.

With respect to this clone: One end of the junction is discordant with germline, which a read error may explain. The chain links TRBV7-9 to TRBJ2-7; no definite D call. The CDR3 totals 10 residues. Germline V CDR1 and CDR2: SEHNR, FQNEAQ (reference sequence). In DNA form, the CDR3 reads TGTGCCAGCAGCTCCGACGAGCAGTACTTC. Encoded protein: CASSSDEQYF. The full variable domain, completed using reference TRBV7-9 and TRBJ2-7, is DTGVSQNPRHKITKRGQNVTFRCDPISEHNRLYWYRQTLGQGPEFLTYFQNEAQLEKSRLLSDRFSAERPKGSFSTLEIQRTEQGDSAMYLCASSSDEQYFGPGTRLTVT.

The chain recombines TRBV7-6 with TRBJ2-3; D gene ambiguous. CDR1 is SGHVS, CDR2 FNYEAQ, per germline. This CDR3 is built from 13 residues. V shed 1 base and J shed 5 bases, with 7 bases lying between them. This chain's CDR3 is CASSLVARDTQYF. The CDR3 DNA sequence: TGTGCCAGCAGCTTAGTAGCAAGAGATACGCAGTATTTT.

V and J are TRBV6-6 and TRBJ1-1, with D unclear. V gave up 5 bases and J gave up 2 bases, with 18 bases separating them. Germline V gene data show CDR1 as MNHNY and CDR2 as SVGAGI (reference sequence). The CDR3 length is 16 residues. CDR3 nucleotides: TGTGCCAGCAGTAACACAGTTGTTGGTCATAACACTGAAGCTTTCTTT. Its protein is CASSNTVVGHNTEAFF.

This clone was seen a handful of times. The chain has TRBV6-1 and TRBJ1-5; D not certain. V was pared by 9 bases and J by 1 base, with 13 bases between. In germline, CDR1 is MNHNS, CDR2 SASEGT. This CDR3 has 14 residues. This chain's CDR3 is CASRGRTSNQPQHF. The CDR3 DNA reads TGTGCCAGTCGCGGGAGAACGAGCAATCAGCCCCAGCATTTT.

This chain connects TRBV29-1 to TRBJ1-1; D is perhaps TRBD1 (6 bases). CDR3 length equals 11 residues. Germline V CDR1 and CDR2: SQVTM, ANQGSEA. Trimming cost V 7 bases and J 5 bases, with 11 bases left between them. CDR3 region: CSGLQGTEAFF. For the CDR3, the DNA is TGCAGCGGATTACAGGGAACTGAAGCTTTCTTT. Using reference TRBV29-1 and TRBJ1-1 for the parts outside the CDR3, the full variable domain is SAVISQKPSRDICQRGTSLTIQCQVDSQVTMMFWYRQQPGQSLTLIATANQGSEATYESGFVIDKFPISRPNLTFSTLTVSNMSPEDSSIYLCSGLQGTEAFFGQGTRLTVV.

V usage is TRBV5-4 and J usage is TRBJ2-2; D ambiguous. Germline loops: CDR1 SGHNT, CDR2 YYREEE (reference sequence). Trimming left V 2 bases short and J 1 base short, with 9 bases between. There are 15 residues in the CDR3. The CDR3 loop reads CASSFGRGNTGELFF. CDR3 coding DNA: TGTGCCAGCAGCTTTGGCCGAGGGAACACCGGGGAGCTGTTTTTT.